This T cell receptor beta chain was found in a study of blood T cell repertoires in COVID-19. Study overall: Sources were T cells, B-cell-depleted T cells, or PBMCs; the material itself was cDNA or gDNA.

This clone was seen more than once but under ten times. The limits of the CDR3 on the DNA are not certain, so only TCRdb's listed CDR3 is given. The length of the CDR3 is 12 amino acids, counting both ends. Authors' analysis steps: Quantification of nucleated cells was approximated via reference gene primer amplification. Here immunoSEQ multiplex PCR was the method, and the copy in TCRdb shows in-frame clones only, minus some. The V and J calls and clone size were taken over from that table, and D and trimming were inferred from the DNA. Of under 200,000 clones in the sample, roughly 80% were seen once. Recruitment covered about two dozen US areas and drew participants whose ages spanned roughly 18 to 90 years.

The clonotype was recovered from a woman between 40 and 55 years old with acute COVID-19. The material sequenced was PBMCs or T cells enriched from blood (not recorded which). The V call is TRBV21-1, the J call TRBJ1-1. TRBV21-1 is designated a pseudogene. CDR3: CASSKVAAGAFF.